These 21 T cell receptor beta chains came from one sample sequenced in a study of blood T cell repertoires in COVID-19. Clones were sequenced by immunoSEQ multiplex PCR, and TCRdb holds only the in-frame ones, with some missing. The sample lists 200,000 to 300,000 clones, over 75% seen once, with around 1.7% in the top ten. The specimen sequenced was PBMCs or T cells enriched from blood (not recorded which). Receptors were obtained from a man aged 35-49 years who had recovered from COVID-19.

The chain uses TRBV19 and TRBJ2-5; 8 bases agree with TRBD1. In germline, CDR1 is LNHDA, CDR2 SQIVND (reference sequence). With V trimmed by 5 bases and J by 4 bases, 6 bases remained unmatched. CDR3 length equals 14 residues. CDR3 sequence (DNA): TGTGCCAGTAGTCGGGACAGGAGTCTAGAGACCCAGTACTTC. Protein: CASSRDRSLETQYF.

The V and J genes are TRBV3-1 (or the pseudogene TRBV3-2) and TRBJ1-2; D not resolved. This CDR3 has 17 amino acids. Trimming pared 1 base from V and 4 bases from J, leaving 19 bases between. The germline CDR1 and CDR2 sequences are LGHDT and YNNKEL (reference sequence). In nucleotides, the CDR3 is TGTGCCAGCAGCCAAGGGTTTCTCGGAGACGGCGTCTATGGCTACACCTTC. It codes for CASSQGFLGDGVYGYTF.

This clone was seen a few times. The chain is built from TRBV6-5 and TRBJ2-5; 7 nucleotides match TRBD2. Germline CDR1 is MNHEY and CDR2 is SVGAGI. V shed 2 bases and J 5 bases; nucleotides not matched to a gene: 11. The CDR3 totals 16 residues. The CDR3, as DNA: TGTGCCAGCAGTTACGGGAGGGTTGGGGGTAGGGAGACCCAGTACTTC. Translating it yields CASSYGRVGGRETQYF.

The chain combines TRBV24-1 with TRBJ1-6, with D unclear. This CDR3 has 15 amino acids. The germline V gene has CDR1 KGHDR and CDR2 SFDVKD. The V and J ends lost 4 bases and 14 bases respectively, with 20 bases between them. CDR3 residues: CATSDPPEGTTSLHF. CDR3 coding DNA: TGTGCCACCAGTGACCCCCCCGAGGGTACGACGTCCCTCCACTTT.

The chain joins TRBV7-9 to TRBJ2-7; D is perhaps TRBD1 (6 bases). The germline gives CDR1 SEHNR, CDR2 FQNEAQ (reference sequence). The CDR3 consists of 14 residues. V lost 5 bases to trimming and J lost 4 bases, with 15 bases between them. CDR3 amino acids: CASSTPQGLYEQYF. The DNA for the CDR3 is TGTGCCAGCAGCACACCACAGGGTTTATACGAGCAGTACTTC.

The CDR3 is CASSYQTTNTGELFF. For the CDR3, the DNA is TGTGCCAGCAGTTACCAGACAACGAACACCGGGGAGCTGTTTTTT. The V gene is TRBV6-5, the J gene TRBJ2-2; D not resolved. Germline CDR1 is MNHEY and CDR2 is SVGAGI. CDR3 length equals 15 residues. V lost 2 bases to trimming and J lost 0 bases, with 7 bases between them.

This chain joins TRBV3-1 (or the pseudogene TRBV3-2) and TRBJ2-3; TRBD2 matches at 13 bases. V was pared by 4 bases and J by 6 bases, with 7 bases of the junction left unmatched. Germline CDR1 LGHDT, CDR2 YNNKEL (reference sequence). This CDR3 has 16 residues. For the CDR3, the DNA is TGTGCCAGCAGCCGCCAACTAGCGGGAGGGGCGGATACGCAGTATTTT. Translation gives CASSRQLAGGADTQYF.

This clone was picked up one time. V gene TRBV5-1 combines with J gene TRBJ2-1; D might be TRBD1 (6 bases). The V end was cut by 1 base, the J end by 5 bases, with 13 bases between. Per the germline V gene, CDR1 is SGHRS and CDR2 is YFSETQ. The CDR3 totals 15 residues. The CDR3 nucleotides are TGCGCCAGCAGCTTGAGCTGGGGGCGCCACAATGAGCAGTTCTTC. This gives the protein CASSLSWGRHNEQFF.

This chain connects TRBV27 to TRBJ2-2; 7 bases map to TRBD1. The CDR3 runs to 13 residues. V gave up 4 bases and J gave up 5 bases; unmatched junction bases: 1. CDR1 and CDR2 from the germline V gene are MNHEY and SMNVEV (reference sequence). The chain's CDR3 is CASSWDRTGELFF. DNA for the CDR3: TGTGCCAGCAGTTGGGACAGAACCGGGGAGCTGTTTTTT.

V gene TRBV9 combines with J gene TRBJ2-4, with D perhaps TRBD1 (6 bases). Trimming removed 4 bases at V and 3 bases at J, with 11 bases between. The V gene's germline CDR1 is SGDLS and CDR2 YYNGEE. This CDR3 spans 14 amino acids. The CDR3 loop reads CASSLQGGKNIQYF. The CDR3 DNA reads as TGTGCCAGCAGCCTACAGGGCGGCAAAAACATTCAGTACTTC. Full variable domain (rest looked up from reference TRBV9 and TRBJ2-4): DSGVTQTPKHLITATGQRVTLRCSPRSGDLSVYWYQQSLDQGLQFLIQYYNGEERAKGNILERFSAQQFPDLHSELNLSSLELGDSALYFCASSLQGGKNIQYFGAGTRLSVL.

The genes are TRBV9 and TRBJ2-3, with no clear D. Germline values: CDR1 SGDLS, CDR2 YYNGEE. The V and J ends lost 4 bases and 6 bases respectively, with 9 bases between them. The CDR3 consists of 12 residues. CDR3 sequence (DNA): TGTGCCAGCAGCCCTCGTCGGGATACGCAGTATTTT. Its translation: CASSPRRDTQYF. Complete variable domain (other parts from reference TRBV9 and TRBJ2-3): DSGVTQTPKHLITATGQRVTLRCSPRSGDLSVYWYQQSLDQGLQFLIQYYNGEERAKGNILERFSAQQFPDLHSELNLSSLELGDSALYFCASSPRRDTQYFGPGTRLTVL.

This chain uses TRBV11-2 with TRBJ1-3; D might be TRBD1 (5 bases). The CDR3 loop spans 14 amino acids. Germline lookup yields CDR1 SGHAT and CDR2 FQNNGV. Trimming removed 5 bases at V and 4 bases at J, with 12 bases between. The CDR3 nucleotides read TGTGCCAGCAGCCGAGACAGAACGGGAAACACCATATATTTT. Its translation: CASSRDRTGNTIYF.

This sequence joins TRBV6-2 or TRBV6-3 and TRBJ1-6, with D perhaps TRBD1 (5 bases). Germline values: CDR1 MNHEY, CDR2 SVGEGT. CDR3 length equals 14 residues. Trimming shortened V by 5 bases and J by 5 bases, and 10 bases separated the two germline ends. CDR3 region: CASSQGVNNSPLHF. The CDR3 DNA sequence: TGTGCCAGCAGTCAAGGGGTCAATAATTCACCCCTCCACTTT.

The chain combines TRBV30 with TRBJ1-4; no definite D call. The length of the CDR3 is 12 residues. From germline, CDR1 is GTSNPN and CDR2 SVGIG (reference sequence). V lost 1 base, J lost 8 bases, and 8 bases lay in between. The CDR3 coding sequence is TGTGCCTGGAGTGCCACGGGGGAAAAACTGTTTTTT. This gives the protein CAWSATGEKLFF.

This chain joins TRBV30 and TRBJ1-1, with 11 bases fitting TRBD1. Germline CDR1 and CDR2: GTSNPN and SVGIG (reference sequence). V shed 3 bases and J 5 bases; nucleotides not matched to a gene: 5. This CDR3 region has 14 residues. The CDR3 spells CAWSSGTGGTEAFF. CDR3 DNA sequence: TGTGCCTGGAGCTCCGGGACAGGGGGTACTGAAGCTTTCTTT.

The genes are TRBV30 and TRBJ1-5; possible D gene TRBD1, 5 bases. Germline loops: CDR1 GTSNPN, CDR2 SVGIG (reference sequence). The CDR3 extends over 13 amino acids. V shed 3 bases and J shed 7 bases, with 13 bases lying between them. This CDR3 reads CAWRDTRGQPQHF. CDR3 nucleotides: TGTGCCTGGAGGGACACGAGAGGACAGCCCCAGCATTTT.

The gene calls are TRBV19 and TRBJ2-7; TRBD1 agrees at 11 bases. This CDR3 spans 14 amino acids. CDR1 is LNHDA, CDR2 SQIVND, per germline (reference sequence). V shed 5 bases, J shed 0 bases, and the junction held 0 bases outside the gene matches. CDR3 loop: CASSGTGGSYEQYF. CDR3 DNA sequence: TGTGCCAGTAGTGGGACAGGGGGCTCCTACGAGCAGTACTTC.

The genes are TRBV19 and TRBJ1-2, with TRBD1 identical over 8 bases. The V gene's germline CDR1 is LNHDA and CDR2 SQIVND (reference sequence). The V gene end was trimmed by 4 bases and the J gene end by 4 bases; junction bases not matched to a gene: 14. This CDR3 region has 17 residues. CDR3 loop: CASSTLPGTGLGYGYTF. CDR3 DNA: TGTGCCAGTAGTACCCTCCCCGGGACAGGCCTTGGCTATGGCTACACCTTC. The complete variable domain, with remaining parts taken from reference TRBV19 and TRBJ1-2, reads DGGITQSPKYLFRKEGQNVTLSCEQNLNHDAMYWYRQDPGQGLRLIYYSQIVNDFQKGDIAEGYSVSREKKESFPLTVTSAQKNPTAFYLCASSTLPGTGLGYGYTFGSGTRLTVV.

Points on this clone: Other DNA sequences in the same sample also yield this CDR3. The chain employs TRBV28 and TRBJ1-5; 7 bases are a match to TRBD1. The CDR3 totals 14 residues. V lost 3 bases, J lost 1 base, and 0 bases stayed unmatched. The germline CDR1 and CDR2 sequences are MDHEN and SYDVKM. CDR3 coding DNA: TGTGCCAGCAGTTTGACAGGGAGCAATCAGCCCCAGCATTTT. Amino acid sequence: CASSLTGSNQPQHF.

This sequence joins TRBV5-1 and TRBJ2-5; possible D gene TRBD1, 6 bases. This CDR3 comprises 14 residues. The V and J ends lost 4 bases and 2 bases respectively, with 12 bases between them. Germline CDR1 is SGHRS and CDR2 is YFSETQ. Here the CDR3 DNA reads TGCGCCAGCAGCACACTAGGGGGACAAGAGACCCAGTACTTC. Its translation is CASSTLGGQETQYF.

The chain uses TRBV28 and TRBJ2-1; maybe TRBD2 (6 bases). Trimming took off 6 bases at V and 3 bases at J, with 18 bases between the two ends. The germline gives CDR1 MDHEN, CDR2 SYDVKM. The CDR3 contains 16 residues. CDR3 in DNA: TGTGCCAGCAGGTTCTCCTTTGGAGGGAACTACAATGAGCAGTTCTTC. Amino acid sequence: CASRFSFGGNYNEQFF.